The 21 T cell receptor beta chains reported below all come from one sample, sequenced in a study of T cell responses to AZD1222 COVID-19 vaccine. This table comes from immunoSEQ multiplex PCR, and its TCRdb copy is limited to in-frame clones, with some not included. The sample holds fewer than 200,000 clones, over 80% seen once. The source was peripheral blood, collected on day 0 of AZD1222 vaccination. These receptors were taken from an adult in good health.

V is TRBV24-1 and J is TRBJ2-2; TRBD2 might be the D (5 bases). Trimming cost V 6 bases and J 9 bases, with 10 bases left between them. Germline values: CDR1 KGHDR, CDR2 SFDVKD. This CDR3 comprises 12 residues. Written as DNA, the CDR3 is TGTGCCACCAGTAGCGGTTTTAGGGAGCTGTTTTTT. Its translation is CATSSGFRELFF.

The chain employs TRBV5-4 and TRBJ2-3; 9 bases line up with TRBD2. Unmatched junction bases numbered 7, after V lost 2 bases and J lost 3 bases. The CDR3 spans 16 residues. From germline, CDR1 is SGHNT and CDR2 YYREEE (reference sequence). CDR3 in amino acids: CASSFRAGGSTDTQYF. The CDR3 nucleotides are TGTGCCAGCAGCTTCAGGGCGGGGGGGTCAACAGATACGCAGTATTTT. The entire variable domain, with the rest obtained from reference TRBV5-4 and TRBJ2-3, is as follows: ETGVTQSPTHLIKTRGQQVTLRCSSQSGHNTVSWYQQALGQGPQFIFQYYREEENGRGNFPPRFSGLQFPNYSSELNVNALELDDSALYLCASSFRAGGSTDTQYFGPGTRLTVL.

The chain carries TRBV6-5 and TRBJ1-2; a weak D match, TRBD1 (5 bases). With 3 bases removed from V and 8 bases from J, the gap between germline ends came to 16 bases. Per germline, CDR1 MNHEY and CDR2 SVGAGI. The length of the CDR3 is 14 residues. The CDR3 sequence: CASSYNRGGAGYTF. CDR3 DNA sequence: TGTGCCAGCAGTTATAATAGGGGCGGGGCGGGCTACACCTTC.

The chain couples TRBV6-5 to TRBJ2-7; 10 bases match TRBD2. Germline V gene lookup returns CDR1 MNHEY and CDR2 SVGAGI. The CDR3 sequence is 16 residues long. The V and J ends lost 0 bases and 5 bases, in that order; junction bases with no gene match: 7. CDR3 in DNA: TGTGCCAGCAGTTACTCTCCTAGCGGGGGTATCAACGAGCAGTACTTC. Protein product: CASSYSPSGGINEQYF.

This chain joins TRBV29-1 and TRBJ1-2, with 11 bases aligning to TRBD1. CDR3 length: 14 residues. J was trimmed by 2 bases and V by 3 bases; bases with no gene match: 2. CDR1 is SQVTM, CDR2 ANQGSEA, per germline. CDR3 DNA sequence: TGCAGCGTTGATCGGACAGGGGGCAACTATGGCTACACCTTC. This encodes CSVDRTGGNYGYTF.

This chain joins TRBV4-3 and TRBJ2-3; D might be TRBD2 (5 bases). The CDR3 is 13 residues long. CDR1 and CDR2 from the germline V gene are LGHNA and YSLEER. V lost 1 base to trimming and J lost 8 bases, with 10 bases between them. CDR3 sequence reads: CASSQGGLGTQYF. In DNA, the CDR3 is TGCGCCAGCAGCCAAGGAGGGCTAGGTACGCAGTATTTT.

The V gene is TRBV19, the J gene TRBJ1-5; TRBD1 might be the D (5 bases). The CDR3 length is 15 residues. With 10 bases removed from V and 2 bases from J, the gap between germline ends came to 18 bases. Germline values: CDR1 LNHDA, CDR2 SQIVND (reference sequence). CDR3 sequence reads: CATHRAGGGNQPQHF. The DNA of the CDR3 is TGTGCCACCCACCGGGCAGGAGGGGGCAATCAGCCCCAGCATTTT.

The chain is built from TRBV7-6 and TRBJ2-5; TRBD1 might be the D (6 bases). Per the germline V gene, CDR1 is SGHVS and CDR2 is FNYEAQ. The CDR3 loop spans 15 amino acids. V shed 6 bases and J shed 5 bases, with 19 bases lying between them. The CDR3 spells CASRLTGSSAETQYF. As DNA, the CDR3 is TGTGCCAGCAGACTCACAGGGTCCTCCGCGGAGACCCAGTACTTC.

The CDR3 region is CASSQGATRDVSYNEQFF. The CDR3, as DNA: TGCGCCAGCAGCCAAGGGGCAACGCGGGACGTCTCCTACAATGAGCAGTTCTTC. This sequence joins TRBV4-3 and TRBJ2-1, with D possibly matching TRBD2 (6 bases). Germline assignment: CDR1 LGHNA and CDR2 YSLEER. This CDR3 spans 18 amino acids. V dropped 1 base and J dropped 0 bases, with 16 bases sitting between them.

The rearrangement uses TRBV6-4 and TRBJ1-2; tentative D call: TRBD1 (5 bases). CDR1 is MRHNA, CDR2 SNTAGT, per germline. The CDR3 runs to 12 residues. V was clipped by 8 bases and J by 4 bases, with 11 bases between them. Here the CDR3 reads CASSGALYGYTF. The CDR3 DNA reads as TGTGCCAGCTCCGGGGCCCTCTATGGCTACACCTTC.

CDR3: CASTRDRQAFF. Written as DNA, the CDR3 is TGTGCCAGCACTAGGGACCGGCAGGCTTTCTTT. The chain has TRBV6-5 and TRBJ1-1, with a tentative D call TRBD1 (5 bases). The CDR3 runs 11 residues. Trimming took 7 bases from V and 11 from J, leaving 14 bases between them. The germline V gene encodes CDR1 MNHEY and CDR2 SVGAGI.

The rearrangement joins TRBV19 to TRBJ1-2; D remains ambiguous. The CDR3 spans 14 residues. V was clipped by 7 bases and J by 4 bases, with 16 bases between them. In germline, CDR1 is LNHDA, CDR2 SQIVND (reference sequence). In DNA, the CDR3 is TGTGCCAGTACCAGCGAAAGGGCCTTCTATGGCTACACCTTC. This gives the protein CASTSERAFYGYTF.

The chain combines TRBV6-4 with TRBJ1-2, with a tentative D call TRBD1 (5 bases). This CDR3 is built from 12 residues. Per germline, CDR1 MRHNA and CDR2 SNTAGT. Trimming took 2 bases from V and 8 from J, leaving 9 bases between them. The CDR3 sequence is CASSDLGDGYTF. In DNA form, the CDR3 reads TGTGCCAGCAGTGACCTCGGGGACGGCTACACCTTC.

This chain links TRBV6-5 with TRBJ2-1; 8 positions match TRBD1. CDR1 is MNHEY, CDR2 SVGAGI, per germline. The CDR3 has 14 amino acids. J lost 0 bases, V lost 8 bases, and 3 bases had no gene match. The CDR3 DNA reads as TGTGCCAGCGAGACAGGGGTCTCCTACAATGAGCAGTTCTTC. Translating it yields CASETGVSYNEQFF.

This rearrangement joins TRBV6-5 to TRBJ1-6; 8 bases line up with TRBD1. This CDR3 contains 14 residues. V lost 6 bases, J lost 10 bases, and 8 bases stayed unmatched. CDR1 and CDR2 (germline): MNHEY, SVGAGI. This chain's CDR3 is CASSRTGRESPLHF. In nucleotides, the CDR3 is TGTGCCAGCAGCCGGACAGGGAGGGAGTCACCCCTCCACTTT.

J is TRBJ2-7 and V is TRBV28, with TRBD2 matching 11 bases. V gave up 2 bases and J gave up 6 bases; unmatched junction bases: 3. Germline lookup yields CDR1 MDHEN and CDR2 SYDVKM. The CDR3 totals 14 residues. CDR3: CASSLPGLAVEQYF. The CDR3, as DNA: TGTGCCAGCAGTTTACCGGGACTAGCGGTCGAGCAGTACTTC.

This rearrangement joins TRBV19 to TRBJ1-2; D uncertain. Germline V gene lookup returns CDR1 LNHDA and CDR2 SQIVND (reference sequence). Trimming took 3 bases from V and 3 from J, leaving 2 bases between them. The CDR3 runs 11 residues. CDR3: CASSMDYGYTF. The CDR3 nucleotides are TGTGCCAGTAGTATGGACTATGGCTACACCTTC. Full variable domain (remainder filled in from reference TRBV19 and TRBJ1-2): DGGITQSPKYLFRKEGQNVTLSCEQNLNHDAMYWYRQDPGQGLRLIYYSQIVNDFQKGDIAEGYSVSREKKESFPLTVTSAQKNPTAFYLCASSMDYGYTFGSGTRLTVV.

This sequence joins TRBV18 and TRBJ1-5, with D possibly matching TRBD1 (5 bases). Germline V gene sequence: CDR1 KGHSH, CDR2 LQKENI. The CDR3 runs to 13 residues. V lost 3 bases and J lost 6, with 9 bases in between. The CDR3 sequence: CASSPGDVQPQHF. The CDR3 bases are TGTGCCAGCTCACCGGGGGATGTTCAGCCCCAGCATTTT.

This chain links TRBV5-1 with TRBJ2-7; a weak D match, TRBD2 (6 bases). CDR1 SGHRS and CDR2 YFSETQ come from the germline V gene. Between the trimmed V and J ends, which lost 0 bases and 7 bases, there was a span of 17 bases. The CDR3 spans 15 residues. The CDR3 spells CASSLVGGPTGEQYF. CDR3 in DNA: TGCGCCAGCAGCTTGGTGGGAGGTCCTACGGGGGAGCAGTACTTC. Filled out from reference TRBV5-1 and TRBJ2-7, the complete variable domain reads KAGVTQTPRYLIKTRGQQVTLSCSPISGHRSVSWYQQTPGQGLQFLFEYFSETQRNKGNFPGRFSGRQFSNSRSEMNVSTLELGDSALYLCASSLVGGPTGEQYFGPGTRLTVT.

To note about this clone: One end of the junction varies from germline; a read error may be responsible. The rearrangement joins TRBV28 to TRBJ1-5; the D gene is possibly TRBD1 (5 bases). The CDR3 length is 12 residues. CDR1 MDHEN and CDR2 SYDVKM come from the germline V gene. The CDR3 region has the DNA TGTGCCTGCAGGGAGAAATCCGCCCCCCAGCATTTT. Amino acids: CACREKSAPQHF.

The V and J genes are TRBV12-5 and TRBJ2-1; 8 bases are shared with TRBD2. The CDR3 length is 16 residues. Germline CDR1 LGHNT, CDR2 FRNRAP. With 2 bases clipped from V and 5 bases from J, the junction kept 8 bases outside the gene matches. The CDR3 region is CASGLRAGVWDNEQFF. The CDR3 DNA reads TGTGCTAGTGGTTTGAGAGCGGGAGTATGGGACAATGAGCAGTTCTTC.